What follows is one T cell receptor beta chain and its context. Its antigen is not known. V was pared by 2 bases and J by 5 bases, with 13 bases between. The germline V gene encodes CDR1 SGHNT and CDR2 YYREEE (reference sequence). The CDR3 covers 15 residues. The sample belongs to a study of radiation and T cells in renal cell carcinoma. The wider study: Nephrectomy followed 15 Gy stereotactic body radiation by 4 weeks. Study-level findings and limits: Baseline intratumoral clonotype presence is unknown without pretreatment biopsies.

TCRdb's copy holds only in-frame clones and misses some; the assay was immunoSEQ multiplex PCR. The data hold 150,000 or so clones, with around 89% observed a single time. The time point was: baseline pretreatment blood. The treatment: 15 Gy SBRT to primary tumor, nephrectomy 4 weeks later. Clear cell pathology was present in this patient's renal cell carcinoma. The chain is built from TRBV5-4 and TRBJ1-4; perhaps TRBD1 as D (6 bases). Here the sequenced sample was blood, taken from a patient whose treatment included radiotherapy and nephrectomy. The clonotype originates from a woman in her seventies with renal cell carcinoma. DNA for the CDR3: TGTGCCAGCAGCTTATCGACAGGCTCGAATGAAAAACTGTTTTTT. The encoded protein is CASSLSTGSNEKLFF.